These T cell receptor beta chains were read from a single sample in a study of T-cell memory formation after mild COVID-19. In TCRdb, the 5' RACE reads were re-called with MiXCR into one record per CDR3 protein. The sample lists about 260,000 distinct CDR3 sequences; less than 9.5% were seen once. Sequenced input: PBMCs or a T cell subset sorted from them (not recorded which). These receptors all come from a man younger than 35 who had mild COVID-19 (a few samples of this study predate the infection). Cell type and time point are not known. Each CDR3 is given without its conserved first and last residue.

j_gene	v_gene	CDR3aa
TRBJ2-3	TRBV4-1	ASSRALAGSTDTQY
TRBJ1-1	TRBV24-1	APPGWHTEAF
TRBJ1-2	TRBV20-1	SAPSKVRYGYT
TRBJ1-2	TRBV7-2	ASSLDSSYYT
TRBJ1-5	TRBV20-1	SARDTPEGPQH
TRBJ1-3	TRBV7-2	ASSLGSGTGNTIY
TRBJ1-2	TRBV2	ASSDGDSYGYT
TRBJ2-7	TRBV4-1	ASSQEQGRYEQY
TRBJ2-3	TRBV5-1	ASSPDSGISDTQY
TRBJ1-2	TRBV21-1	ASRNFTGIHGYT
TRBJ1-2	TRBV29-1	SVREENYGYT
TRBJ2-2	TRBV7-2	ASSFAGTSVGTGELF
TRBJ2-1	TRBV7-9	ASSFALYNEQF
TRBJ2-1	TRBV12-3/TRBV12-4	ASSLWGSGGSSYNEQF
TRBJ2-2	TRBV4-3	ASSQDTAWEPGELF
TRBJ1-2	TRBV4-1	ASRPNSGTLYYGYT
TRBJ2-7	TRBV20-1	STNRGSGSYEQY
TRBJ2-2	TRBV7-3	ASSLTRGELF
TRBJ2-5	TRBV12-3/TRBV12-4	ASSLAAGTQY
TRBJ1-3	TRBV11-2	ASSSKYRGSNTIY
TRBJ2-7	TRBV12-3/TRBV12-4	ASRTDSEGLSYEQY
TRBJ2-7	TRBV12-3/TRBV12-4	ASTGDRGDEQY
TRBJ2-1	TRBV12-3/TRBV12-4	ATRLGRVYNEQF
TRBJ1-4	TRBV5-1	ASSPLTGIEEKLF
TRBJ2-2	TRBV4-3	ASSQDGHLLNTGELF
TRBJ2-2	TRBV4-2	ASSEGDFTGELF
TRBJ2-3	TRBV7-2	ASKYRGLTDTQY
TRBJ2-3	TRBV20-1	SARIFDTQY
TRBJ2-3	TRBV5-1	ASSLMSGRHTDTQY
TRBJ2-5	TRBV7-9	ASSSTGVKETQY
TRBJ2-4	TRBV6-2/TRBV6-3	ASSPTSGGALTQY
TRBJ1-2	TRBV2	ASSEARTGVRPGYT
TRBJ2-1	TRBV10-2	ATEQGVNEQF
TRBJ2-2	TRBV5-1	ASTRAGGVRTGELF
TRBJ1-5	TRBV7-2	ASSLRRSGDQPQH
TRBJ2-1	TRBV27	ASSAGTGVPPHNEQF
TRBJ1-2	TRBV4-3	ASSQDDGGSYGYT
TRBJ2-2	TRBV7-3	ASSQTSGRNTGELF
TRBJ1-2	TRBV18	ASSPSTGFCT
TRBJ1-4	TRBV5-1	ASSLTGGDEKLF
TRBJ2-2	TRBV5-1	ASTVTGRHTGELF
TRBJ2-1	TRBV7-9	ASSIRGPYNEQF
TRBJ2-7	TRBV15	ATSREDRGNLGQY
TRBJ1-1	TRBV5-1	ASSPKGGSWAF
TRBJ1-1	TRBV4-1	ASSQGPWASGVRPGTEAF
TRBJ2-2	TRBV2	ASSALMNTGELF
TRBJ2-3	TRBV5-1	ASSLRGGRTDTQY
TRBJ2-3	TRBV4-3	ASSYSDRVEYTQY
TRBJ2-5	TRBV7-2	ASSRGASGGQETQY
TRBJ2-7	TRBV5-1	ASSSNSGGIAYEQY
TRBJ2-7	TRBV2	ASSDVGAGLKQY
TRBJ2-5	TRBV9	ASSVTGTQETQY
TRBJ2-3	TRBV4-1	ATAQWPAPFTDTQY